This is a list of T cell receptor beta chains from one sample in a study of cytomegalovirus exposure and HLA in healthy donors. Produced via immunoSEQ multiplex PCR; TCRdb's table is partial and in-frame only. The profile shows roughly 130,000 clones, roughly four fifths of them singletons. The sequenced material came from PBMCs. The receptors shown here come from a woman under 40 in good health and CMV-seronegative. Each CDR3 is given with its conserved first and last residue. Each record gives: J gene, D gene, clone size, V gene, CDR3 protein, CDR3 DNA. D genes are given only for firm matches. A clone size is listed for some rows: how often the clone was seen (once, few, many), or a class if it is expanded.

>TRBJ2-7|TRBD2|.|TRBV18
CASSRRLAGQDYYEQYF
TGTGCCAGCTCACGGCGACTAGCGGGACAGGACTACTACGAGCAGTACTTC
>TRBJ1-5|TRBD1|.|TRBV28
CASGRGFNQPQHF
TGTGCCAGCGGCAGGGGGTTCAATCAGCCCCAGCATTTT
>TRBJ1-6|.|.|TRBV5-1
CASSVAGRDNSPLHF
TGCGCCAGCAGCGTGGCAGGGAGGGACAATTCACCCCTCCACTTT
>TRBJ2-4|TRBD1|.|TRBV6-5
CASSRQGVAKNIQYF
TGTGCCAGCAGTCGACAGGGCGTAGCCAAAAACATTCAGTACTTC
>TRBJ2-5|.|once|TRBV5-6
CASSLGHGVETQYF
TGTGCCAGCAGCTTGGGACACGGGGTAGAGACCCAGTACTTC
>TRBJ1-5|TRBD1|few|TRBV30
CAWSGDRVDQPQHF
TGTGCCTGGAGTGGGGACAGGGTCGATCAGCCCCAGCATTTT
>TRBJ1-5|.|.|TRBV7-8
CASSLEAEGNQPQHF
TGTGCCAGCAGCTTAGAGGCTGAGGGCAATCAGCCCCAGCATTTT
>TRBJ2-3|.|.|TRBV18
CASSSTGTDTQYF
TGTGCCAGCTCGAGTACGGGCACAGATACGCAGTATTTT
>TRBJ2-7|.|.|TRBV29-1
CSASRESYEQYF
TGCAGCGCATCGAGGGAAAGCTACGAGCAGTACTTC
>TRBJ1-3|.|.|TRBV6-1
CASSGRGFGNTIYF
TGTGCCAGCAGTGGAAGGGGATTTGGAAACACCATATATTTT
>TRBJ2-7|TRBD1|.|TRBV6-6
CASSYSRSGGTYEQYF
TGTGCCAGCAGTTACTCTCGTTCAGGGGGAACCTACGAGCAGTACTTC
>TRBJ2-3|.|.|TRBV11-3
CASSRGWGELSDTQYF
TGTGCCAGCAGCCGTGGTTGGGGAGAACTTAGCGATACGCAGTATTTT
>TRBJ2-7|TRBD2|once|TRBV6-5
CASRRGYSYEQYF
TGTGCCAGCCGGCGGGGGTACTCCTACGAGCAGTACTTC
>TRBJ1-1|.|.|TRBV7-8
CASSFLAANTEAFF
TGTGCCAGCAGCTTTTTGGCGGCGAACACTGAAGCTTTCTTT
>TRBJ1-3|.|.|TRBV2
CASTRSRGNSGNTIYF
TGTGCCAGCACCCGAAGCCGAGGGAATTCTGGAAACACCATATATTTT
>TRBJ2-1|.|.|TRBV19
CASTPGYNEQFF
TGTGCCAGTACCCCGGGGTACAATGAGCAGTTCTTC
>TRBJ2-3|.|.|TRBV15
CATSTNQAFADTQYF
TGTGCCACCAGCACCAACCAGGCTTTTGCAGATACGCAGTATTTT
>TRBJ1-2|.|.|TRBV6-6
CASRPPGLNYGYTF
TGTGCCAGCCGACCGCCAGGCCTTAACTATGGCTACACCTTC
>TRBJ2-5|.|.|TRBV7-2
CASSLEGRGQTQYF
TGTGCCAGCAGCTTAGAGGGCAGGGGTCAGACCCAGTACTTC
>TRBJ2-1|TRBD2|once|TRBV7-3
CASSPRPAGGGGNEQFF
TGTGCCAGCAGCCCTCGCCCAGCGGGGGGGGGAGGCAATGAGCAGTTCTTC
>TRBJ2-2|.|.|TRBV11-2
CASSPLLGGTGELFF
TGTGCCAGCAGCCCCCTCCTTGGAGGCACCGGGGAGCTGTTTTTT
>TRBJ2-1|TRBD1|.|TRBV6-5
CASSRTGSYNEQFF
TGTGCCAGCAGCAGGACAGGGTCCTACAATGAGCAGTTCTTC
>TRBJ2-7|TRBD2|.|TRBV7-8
CASSRGTSPYEQYF
TGTGCCAGCAGCCGCGGGACTAGCCCGTACGAGCAGTACTTC
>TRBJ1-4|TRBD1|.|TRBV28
CASSLQGAGEKLFF
TGTGCCAGCAGTTTACAGGGGGCCGGTGAAAAACTGTTTTTT
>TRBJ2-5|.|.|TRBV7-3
CASSRGVKETQYF
TGTGCCAGCAGCCGCGGGGTGAAAGAGACCCAGTACTTC
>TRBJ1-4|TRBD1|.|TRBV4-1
CASSQAGTGLEKLFF
TGCGCCAGCAGCCAAGCTGGGACAGGCTTAGAAAAACTGTTTTTT
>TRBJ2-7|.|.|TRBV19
CASSPQTSDSSYEQYF
TGTGCCAGTAGCCCCCAGACCTCGGACAGCTCCTACGAGCAGTACTTC
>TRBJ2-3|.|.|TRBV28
CASRDGRGLGRDTQYF
TGTGCCAGCAGGGACGGTAGGGGTCTAGGACGTGATACGCAGTATTTT
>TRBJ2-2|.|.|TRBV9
CASSGSPSGELFF
TGTGCCAGCAGCGGTTCCCCCAGCGGGGAGCTGTTTTTT
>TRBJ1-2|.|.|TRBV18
CASSPGESYGYTF
TGTGCCAGCTCACCAGGGGAGAGCTATGGCTACACCTTC
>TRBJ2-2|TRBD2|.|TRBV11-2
CASSLEAGTGELFF
TGTGCCAGCAGCTTAGAAGCGGGGACCGGGGAGCTGTTTTTT
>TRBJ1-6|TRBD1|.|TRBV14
CASSQGTGWLSYNSPLHF
TGTGCCAGCAGCCAGGGGACAGGGTGGCTGTCCTATAATTCACCCCTCCACTTT
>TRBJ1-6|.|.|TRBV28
CASSSGVRVTLHF
TGTGCCAGCAGTTCCGGGGTCCGCGTCACCCTCCACTTT
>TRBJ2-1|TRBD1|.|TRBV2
CASSDWGQGYNEQFF
TGTGCCAGCAGTGATTGGGGACAGGGCTACAATGAGCAGTTCTTC
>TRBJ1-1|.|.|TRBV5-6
CASSLRGFGTEAFF
TGTGCCAGCAGCCTCCGGGGGTTTGGCACTGAAGCTTTCTTT
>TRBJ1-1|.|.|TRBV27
CASSFSGHGNTEAFF
TGTGCCAGCAGTTTCTCGGGACACGGCAACACTGAAGCTTTCTTT